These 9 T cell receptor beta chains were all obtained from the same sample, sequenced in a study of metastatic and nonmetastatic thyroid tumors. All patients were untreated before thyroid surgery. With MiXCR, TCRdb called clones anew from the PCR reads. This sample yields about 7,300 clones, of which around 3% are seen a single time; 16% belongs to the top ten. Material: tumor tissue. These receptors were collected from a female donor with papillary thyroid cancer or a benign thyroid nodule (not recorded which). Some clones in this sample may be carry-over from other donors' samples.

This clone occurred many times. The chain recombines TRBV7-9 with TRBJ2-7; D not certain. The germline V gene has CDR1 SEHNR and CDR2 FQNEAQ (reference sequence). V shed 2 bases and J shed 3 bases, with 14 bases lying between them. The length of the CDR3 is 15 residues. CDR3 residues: CASSLLAVEGYEQYF. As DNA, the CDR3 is TGTGCCAGCAGCTTACTTGCGGTGGAAGGCTACGAGCAGTACTTC. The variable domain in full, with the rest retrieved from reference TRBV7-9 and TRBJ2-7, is DTGVSQNPRHKITKRGQNVTFRCDPISEHNRLYWYRQTLGQGPEFLTYFQNEAQLEKSRLLSDRFSAERPKGSFSTLEIQRTEQGDSAMYLCASSLLAVEGYEQYFGPGTRLTVT.

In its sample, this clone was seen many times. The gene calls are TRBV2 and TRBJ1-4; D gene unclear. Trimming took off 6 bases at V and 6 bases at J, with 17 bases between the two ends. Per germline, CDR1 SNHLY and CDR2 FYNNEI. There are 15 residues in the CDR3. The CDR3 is CASSLSLNPDEKLFF. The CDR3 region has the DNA TGTGCCAGCAGCCTCTCCCTTAACCCCGATGAAAAACTGTTTTTT.

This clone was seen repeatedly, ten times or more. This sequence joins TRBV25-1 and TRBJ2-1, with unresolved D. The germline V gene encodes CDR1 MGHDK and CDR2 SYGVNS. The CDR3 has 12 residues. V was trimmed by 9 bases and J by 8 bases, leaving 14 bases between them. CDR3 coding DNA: TGTGCCAGTACCTTGGGCGAAGATGAGCAGTTCTTC. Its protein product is CASTLGEDEQFF.

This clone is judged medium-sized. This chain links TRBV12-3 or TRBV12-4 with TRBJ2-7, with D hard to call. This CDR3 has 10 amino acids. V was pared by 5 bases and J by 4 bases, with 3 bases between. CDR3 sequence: CASSLYEQYF. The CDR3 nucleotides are TGTGCCAGCAGTCTGTACGAGCAGTACTTC.

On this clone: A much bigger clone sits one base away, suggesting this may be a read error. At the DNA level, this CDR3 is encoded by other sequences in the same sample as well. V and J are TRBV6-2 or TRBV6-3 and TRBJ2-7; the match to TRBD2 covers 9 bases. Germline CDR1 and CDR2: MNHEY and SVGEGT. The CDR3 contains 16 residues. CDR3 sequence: CASSSPVRLAAYEQYF. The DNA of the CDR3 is TGCGCCAGCAGTTCACCGGTCCGACTAGCGGCCTACGAGCAGTACTTC.

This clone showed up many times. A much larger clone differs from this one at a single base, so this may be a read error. The CDR3 is CASSLNRTYERYF. The CDR3 coding sequence is TGTGCCAGCAGCTTAAACAGAACCTACGAGCGGTACTTC. The chain has TRBV5-7 and TRBJ2-7; D gene uncertain. TRBV5-7 is annotated as an ORF whose role is uncertain. The CDR3 is made up of 13 amino acids.

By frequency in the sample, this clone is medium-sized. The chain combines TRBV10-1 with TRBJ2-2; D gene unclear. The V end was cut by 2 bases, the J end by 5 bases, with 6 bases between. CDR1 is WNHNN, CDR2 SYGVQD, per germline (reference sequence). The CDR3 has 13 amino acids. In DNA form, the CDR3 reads TGCGCCAGCAGTGAGATGGCAACCGGGGAGCTGTTTTTT. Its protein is CASSEMATGELFF.

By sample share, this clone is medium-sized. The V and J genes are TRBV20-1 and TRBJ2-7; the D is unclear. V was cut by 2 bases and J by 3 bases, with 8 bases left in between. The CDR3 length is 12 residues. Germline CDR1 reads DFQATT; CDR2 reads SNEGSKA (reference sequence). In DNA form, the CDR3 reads TGCAGTGCTAGACTACTACACTACGAGCAGTACTTC. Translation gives CSARLLHYEQYF.

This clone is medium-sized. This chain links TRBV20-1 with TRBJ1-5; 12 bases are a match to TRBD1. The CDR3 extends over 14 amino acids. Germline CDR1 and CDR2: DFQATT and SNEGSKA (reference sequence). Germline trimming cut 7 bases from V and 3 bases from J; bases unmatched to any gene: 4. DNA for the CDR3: TGCAGTGTGGGACAGGGGGCGGTCAATCAGCCCCAGCATTTT. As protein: CSVGQGAVNQPQHF.